The clone carrying this TCR beta chain is a singleton in its sample. Its antigen is still unknown. These data belong to a study of cytomegalovirus exposure and HLA in healthy donors. Study-level points and caveats: In a later analysis, first-cohort TCR clusters were found to tend to co-occur in the roughly 120 validation repertoires. Cytomegalovirus status, reportedly, was diagnosed with high specificity and sensitivity by the classifier.

This CDR3 contains 12 residues. Trimming took 4 bases from V and 3 from J, leaving 10 bases between them. Looked up from germline, CDR1 is SQVTM and CDR2 is ANQGSEA. Only in-frame clones appear in the TCRdb table, and some are missing; sequencing was by immunoSEQ multiplex PCR. The data hold a few hundred thousand clones, with roughly 88% observed a single time. The clonotype originates from a woman in her thirties in good health and CMV-seronegative. Sequencing was performed on PBMCs. The rearrangement links TRBV29-1 to TRBJ2-7; a weak D match, TRBD1 (5 bases). The CDR3 DNA reads as TGCAGCGTTGGTCAGGGTAACTACGAGCAGTACTTC. It specifies CSVGQGNYEQYF.